These T cell receptor beta chains were read from a single sample in a study of cytomegalovirus exposure and HLA in healthy donors. The protocol was immunoSEQ multiplex PCR, while the TCRdb copy is restricted to in-frame clones and leaves out a portion. This table has about 72,000 clones, roughly four fifths appearing once. The material sequenced was PBMCs. All receptors derive from a human donor in good health. Both conserved end residues are part of each CDR3. Fields, in order: D gene, clone size, V gene, J gene, CDR3 DNA, CDR3 protein. A D gene is named only where the DNA matches it firmly. Not every row has a clone size; where given, it reads once, few, many or a size class.

D: TRBD1
size: NA
V: TRBV7-8
J: TRBJ2-7
DNA: TGTGCCAGCAGCGTACAGGGGGTGGACTACGAGCAGTACTTC
CDR3: CASSVQGVDYEQYF

D: NA
size: NA
V: TRBV5-1
J: TRBJ1-2
DNA: TGCGCCAGCAGCTTGGAGGACAAGAACTATGGCTACACCTTC
CDR3: CASSLEDKNYGYTF

D: TRBD1
size: NA
V: TRBV6-5
J: TRBJ1-6
DNA: TGTGCCAGCAGTTACTCCCGACAGGGAAGTTCACCCCTCCACTTT
CDR3: CASSYSRQGSSPLHF

D: NA
size: NA
V: TRBV2
J: TRBJ2-5
DNA: TGTGCCAGCAGTGAATACACAGGGAAAGAGACCCAGTACTTC
CDR3: CASSEYTGKETQYF

D: NA
size: NA
V: TRBV11-2
J: TRBJ1-4
DNA: TGTGCCAGCAGCTTAGAACGGTATGAAAAACTGTTTTTT
CDR3: CASSLERYEKLFF

D: TRBD1
size: NA
V: TRBV5-4
J: TRBJ2-2
DNA: TGTGCCAGCAGCCCGCGACAGGGATCGGCCGGGGAGCTGTTTTTT
CDR3: CASSPRQGSAGELFF

D: TRBD1
size: once
V: TRBV7-9
J: TRBJ1-5
DNA: TGTGCCAGCAGCTTAGGCAAATTAGGGGGCCGGGATCAGCCCCAGCATTTT
CDR3: CASSLGKLGGRDQPQHF

D: NA
size: NA
V: TRBV7-6
J: TRBJ2-3
DNA: TGTGCCAGCAGCGAGTTATCTCGTGGGGCCAGCACAGATACGCAGTATTTT
CDR3: CASSELSRGASTDTQYF

D: NA
size: NA
V: TRBV29-1
J: TRBJ2-7
DNA: TGCAGCGTTGAAGAGGTGGGGCGGACCTACGAGCAGTACTTC
CDR3: CSVEEVGRTYEQYF

D: NA
size: NA
V: TRBV5-1
J: TRBJ2-6
DNA: TGCGCCAGCCAAGACACAGCCTCTGGGGCCAACGTCCTGACTTTC
CDR3: CASQDTASGANVLTF

D: TRBD1
size: NA
V: TRBV7-8
J: TRBJ1-5
DNA: TGTGCCAGCAGCTTACTCCAGGGGGCTGGCAATCAGCCCCAGCATTTT
CDR3: CASSLLQGAGNQPQHF

D: NA
size: NA
V: TRBV6-1
J: TRBJ1-5
DNA: TGTGCCAGCAGTGACAGGGTCGGTCAGCCCCAGCATTTT
CDR3: CASSDRVGQPQHF

D: NA
size: NA
V: TRBV2
J: TRBJ1-6
DNA: TGTGCCAGCACGGTGGAGGGGAGCTCCTATAATTCACCCCTCCACTTT
CDR3: CASTVEGSSYNSPLHF

D: NA
size: NA
V: TRBV5-1
J: TRBJ2-7
DNA: TGCGCCAGCAGCTTGGGACAGGCGGTCTGGGACGAGCAGTACTTC
CDR3: CASSLGQAVWDEQYF